The rows below give T cell receptor beta chains drawn from one sample of a study of vaccination effects on CD4 cells after COVID-19. Sequencing was performed with immunoSEQ multiplex PCR; in TCRdb, only in-frame clones are kept and a portion is missing. The sample has some 40,000 clones; roughly 66% are singletons. These TCRs' antigens remain unknown. The sequenced sample was CD4+ T cells from PBMCs cultured with a peptide pool, obtained before COVID-19 vaccination. All receptors derive from a human donor who had a prior SARS-CoV-2 infection. CDR3s include the opening cysteine and the closing phenylalanine or tryptophan. The D gene is left open where the match is weak. Clone size appears in some rows only: once, few, many, or a class for an expanded clone.

TRBJ2-7 | NA | TRBV11-3 | NA | CASSPGVGEQYF | TGTGCCAGCAGTCCGGGGGTCGGCGAGCAGTACTTC
TRBJ2-5 | NA | TRBV2 | TRBD1 | CASRPTGAETQYF | TGTGCCAGCAGGCCTACAGGGGCAGAGACCCAGTACTTC
TRBJ2-1 | few | TRBV18 | TRBD2 | CASSPTSGGSYEQFF | TGTGCCAGCTCACCGACTAGCGGGGGGTCATATGAGCAGTTCTTC
TRBJ2-2 | NA | TRBV24-1 | TRBD2 | CATSAISGRAGTGELFF | TGTGCCACCAGTGCCATTAGCGGGAGGGCCGGCACCGGGGAGCTGTTTTTT
TRBJ2-7 | NA | TRBV7-2 | NA | CASSPDARGGSEQYF | TGTGCCAGCAGCCCTGATGCCCGGGGTGGATCCGAGCAGTACTTC
TRBJ2-7 | NA | TRBV4-1 | NA | CASSQDRAGWYEQYF | TGCGCCAGCAGCCAAGATCGGGCAGGGTGGTACGAGCAGTACTTC
TRBJ2-7 | NA | TRBV6-5 | NA | CASSRQRMSYEQYF | TGTGCCAGCAGCCGACAGAGAATGTCCTACGAGCAGTACTTC
TRBJ2-7 | NA | TRBV4-1 | NA | CASSLGTVSAASYEQYF | TGCGCCAGCAGCCTCGGGACGGTCTCCGCCGCGAGCTACGAGCAGTACTTC
TRBJ2-2 | NA | TRBV5-1 | NA | CASSFLRNTGELFF | TGCGCCAGCAGCTTCTTAAGAAACACCGGGGAGCTGTTTTTT
TRBJ1-3 | NA | TRBV4-2 | NA | CASSPTPISGNTIYF | TGTGCCAGCAGCCCGACCCCTATCTCTGGAAACACCATATATTTT
TRBJ2-1 | few | TRBV6-7 | NA | CASSYPNGTFGEQFF | TGTGCCAGCAGTTACCCGAACGGGACTTTCGGTGAGCAGTTCTTC
TRBJ2-1 | NA | TRBV15 | TRBD2 | CATSRGWSGRVDEQFF | TGTGCCACCAGCAGAGGTTGGAGCGGGAGAGTAGATGAGCAGTTCTTC
TRBJ1-2 | few | TRBV20-1 | NA | CSASQGPRHHTF | TGCAGTGCTAGTCAGGGACCGCGCCACCACACCTTC